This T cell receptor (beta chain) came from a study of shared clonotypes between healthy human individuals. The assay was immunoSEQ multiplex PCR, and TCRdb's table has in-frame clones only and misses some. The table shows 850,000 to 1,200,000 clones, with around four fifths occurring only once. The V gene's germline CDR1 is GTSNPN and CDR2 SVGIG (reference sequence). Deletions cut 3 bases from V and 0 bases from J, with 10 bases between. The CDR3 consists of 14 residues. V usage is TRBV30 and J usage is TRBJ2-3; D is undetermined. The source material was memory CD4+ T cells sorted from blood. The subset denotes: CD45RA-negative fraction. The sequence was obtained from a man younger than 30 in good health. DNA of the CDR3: TGTGCCTGGAGAGCAGGAATAAGCACAGATACGCAGTATTTT. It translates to CAWRAGISTDTQYF.